This TCR beta chain was observed in a study of T cells in Graves' hyperthyroidism and ophthalmopathy (dated by TCRdb to the late 2010s). With respect to the entire study: Peripheral blood samples were taken at initial diagnosis, before any treatment was given. To identify TCR V-J signatures that set the groups apart, the researchers used a discovery cohort of 95 to 100 patients, made up of 40 to 45 with Graves' ophthalmopathy and some 58 with stable Graves' hyperthyroidism. Prospective prediction of ophthalmopathy was tested in an independent validation cohort of approximately 18 hyperthyroidism patients and 15 to 17 patients who later progressed to ophthalmopathy. For training and testing, the 100 or so patients in the discovery cohort were randomly divided in a 7:3 ratio. In addition, the study compared T-cell repertoires in thyroid tissue and in blood from six Graves' hyperthyroidism patients. Once sampling was done, hyperthyroidism patients were given methimazole at a starting dose of 30 mg daily, whereas ophthalmopathy patients were given high-dose intravenous methylprednisolone. According to the paper, TCR Vbeta CDR3 sequencing was carried out on 135 peripheral blood samples, which came from 40 to 45 ophthalmopathy, around 75 hyperthyroidism and some 17 progressor patients. General findings and caveats noted by the study authors: During validation, the model predicted progression to ophthalmopathy a median of approximately 6 months ahead of onset, with around 65% sensitivity and about 72% specificity. Most expanded thyroid clonotypes (frequency above 0.001) were also found in blood, which suggests that blood repertoires may mirror thyroid immune responses. Ophthalmopathy was separated from stable hyperthyroidism by a 13 V-J signature model, with 85% to 90% sensitivity and approximately 81% specificity obtained in cross-validation and 80%/75% obtained in testing. Sample size was not statistically predetermined, and blinding of investigators to group allocation was not performed.

The CDR3 runs 13 amino acids, cysteine and phenylalanine included. Just CDR3 DNA is preserved here, 39 bases in frame from base 1. The V and J ends are trimmed by 3 bases and 10 bases, leaving 13 bases between them. Graves' hyperthyroidism was defined as stable when no progression to ophthalmopathy occurred over 18 months of follow-up. The hyperthyroidism patients were between 18 and 65 years old and newly diagnosed, with a disease duration of less than 2 months. The study excluded patients with uncontrolled infections, other autoimmune diseases, pregnancy or lactation. Diagnoses were based on clinical symptoms, serum thyroxine and TRAb, thyroid ultrasound and orbital computed tomography. PBMCs were separated from 8 to 10 ml of fresh peripheral blood using Ficoll-Paque density gradient centrifugation. Total RNA was extracted using Trizol reagent, and RNA quality was assessed on an Agilent 2100 Bioanalyzer.

This clonotype was seen ten or more times. The specificity of this receptor is unknown. No base qualities exist here, and no much larger clone lies one base off it. TCR beta CDR3 regions were amplified from RNA transcripts. A first-round RT-PCR of the TCR CDR3 used the HTBI primer set with the Qiagen OneStep RT-PCR kit. The libraries were constructed in a second round of multiplex PCR and then size-selected and purified. Sequencing of the libraries was done on an Illumina HiSeq2000 using paired-end 100 bp reads. The paper's processing steps were these. SOAPnuke was used to process the raw data, removing reads that contained adapters or uncalled bases, had a mean Phred below 15, or lacked an exact match to the constant primer or identifier. COPE v1.2.5 was used to merge the high-quality paired reads, and each unique nucleotide sequence was defined as a clonotype. Clonotypes were aligned to IMGT TRBV, TRBD and TRBJ reference segments using MiTCR v1.1. Analysis was restricted to V-J combinations with a frequency above 0.0001, which covered roughly 99% of repertoires. A TCS score was defined as the ratio of F50 (clonal expansion) to E x V (chaos), with BLOSUM62-based TCRdist applied between CDR3 peptides within each V-J. Welch's t-statistics and random forest reduced roughly 500 V-J features to about 13, which were used in a naive Bayes classifier (R e1071). TCRdb reprocessing: public reads trimmed at Q25 with fastp, clones called with MiXCR, in-frame beta chains kept. Identical CDR3 protein sequences are pooled into one entry, listed with their most common genes and DNA. The authors' filters were not applied to this entry. The sample table contains approximately 330,000 distinct CDR3 sequences; only one count was recorded for roughly a fifth of them. The ten largest clonotypes hold around half of the sample.

Sequenced input: blood. Recombination joined TRBV12-3 or TRBV12-4 with TRBJ2-1, with the D call perhaps TRBD1 or TRBD2, each one matching 5 bases. This receptor was identified in a woman between 50 and 59 years old with Graves' hyperthyroidism. The nucleotides read TGTGCCAGCAGTTTGACCCCCGGGACCGAGCAGTTCTTC. Its protein is CASSLTPGTEQFF.